This TCR beta chain comes out of a study of cytomegalovirus exposure and HLA in healthy donors. As regards this clone: Its target is unknown.

The PCR made use of 60 Vbeta and 13 Jbeta primers. Profiled with immunoSEQ multiplex PCR; TCRdb holds only in-frame clones, not every one. The repertoire has around 100,000 clones, 78% of them found once; the top ten carry less than 5.5%. This CDR3 comprises 14 residues. Deletions cut 4 bases from V and 5 bases from J, with 17 bases between. Germline assignment: CDR1 SQVTM and CDR2 ANQGSEA. Study observations and caveats: The study designated about 160 TCR beta chains cytomegalovirus-associated. TCR beta chain V- and J-gene trimming was linked, in a later analysis, to a missense variant in DCLRE1C. Accurate prediction of most subjects' HLA-A and HLA-B alleles from TCR beta sequences was reported. Fewer N-insertions than the roughly 650-donor mean were reportedly shown by an Asian-associated ancestry cluster in a later analysis.

The source material was PBMCs. The chain uses TRBV29-1 and TRBJ1-1, with a possible D match to TRBD1 (6 bases). The TCR was taken from a male donor in good health and CMV-seropositive. The CDR3 loop reads CSVGTVRQETEAFF. The CDR3 DNA follows: TGCAGCGTTGGGACAGTCCGGCAGGAAACTGAAGCTTTCTTT. The whole variable domain, filled in from reference TRBV29-1 and TRBJ1-1, reads SAVISQKPSRDICQRGTSLTIQCQVDSQVTMMFWYRQQPGQSLTLIATANQGSEATYESGFVIDKFPISRPNLTFSTLTVSNMSPEDSSIYLCSVGTVRQETEAFFGQGTRLTVV.